Listed here are 11 T cell receptor beta chains from one sample, sequenced in a study of Tregs in tolerant kidney transplant recipients. The method was immunoSEQ multiplex PCR; TCRdb's version includes in-frame clones alone and lacks a portion of them. This table holds 45,000 to 55,000 clones. The material was CD4+ T cells from blood, obtained before the transplant. These receptors all come from a human donor who received a combined kidney and bone marrow transplant.

Regarding this clone: The read halts 3 residues ahead of the CDR3 end, with the missing end drawn from the germline J gene. V is TRBV20-1 and J is TRBJ1-6; D unresolved. The ends were cut back, 2 bases at V and 5 bases at J, with 10 bases in the middle. The germline V gene has CDR1 DFQATT and CDR2 SNEGSKA (reference sequence). This CDR3 has 14 residues. The sequenced part of the CDR3 DNA is TGCAGTGCTAGAATAGGGCAGCATAATTCACCC. The encoded protein is CSARIGQHNSP. The whole CDR3 protein reads CSARIGQHNSPLHF.

Regarding this clone: The read terminates 3 residues ahead of where the CDR3 ends, so the germline J gene completes it. J is TRBJ1-4 and V is TRBV18; weak D call: TRBD1 (6 bases). This CDR3 has 15 amino acids. Germline V gene data show CDR1 as KGHSH and CDR2 as LQKENI. Trimming took 6 bases from V and 0 from J, leaving 11 bases between them. The chain's CDR3 is CASSPRTATNEKLFF. CDR3 bases read: TGTGCCAGCTCTCCTCGGACAGCAACTAATGAAAAA.

In the case of this clone: The read ends 3 residues early relative to the CDR3; the germline J gene fills the gap. This chain uses TRBV29-1 with TRBJ2-7; tentatively, D is TRBD2 (5 bases). CDR3 size: 12 residues. Between the trimmed V and J ends, which lost 5 bases and 0 bases, there was a span of 8 bases. The germline V gene encodes CDR1 SQVTM and CDR2 ANQGSEA. CDR3 DNA, as far as it was read: TGCAGCGTTCAAGCGGTCTCCTACGAG. Its translation is CSVQAVSYE. The full CDR3 sequence reads CSVQAVSYEQYF.

As regards this clone: The CDR3 goes on 3 residues after the read ends, and that part is filled in from the germline J gene. The V call is TRBV19, the J call TRBJ1-5, with TRBD1 identical over 9 bases. This CDR3 is 17 amino acids long. Germline CDR1 reads LNHDA; CDR2 reads SQIVND (reference sequence). The junction had 13 bases not matched to a gene; V was cut back by 6 bases and J by 4 bases. The CDR3 sequence: CASRPGQGFLNNQPQHF. The sequenced part of the CDR3 DNA is TGTGCCAGTAGGCCGGGACAGGGCTTCCTTAATAATCAGCCC. The entire variable domain, with the rest obtained from reference TRBV19 and TRBJ1-5, is as follows: DGGITQSPKYLFRKEGQNVTLSCEQNLNHDAMYWYRQDPGQGLRLIYYSQIVNDFQKGDIAEGYSVSREKKESFPLTVTSAQKNPTAFYLCASRPGQGFLNNQPQHFGDGTRLSIL.

About this clone itself: The DNA ends 3 residues before the CDR3 does, and the rest of the CDR3 is filled in from the germline J gene. This rearrangement joins TRBV6-2 or TRBV6-3 to TRBJ2-1; D is perhaps TRBD2 (5 bases). V was pared by 2 bases and J by 3 bases, with 8 bases between. The CDR3 consists of 14 residues. CDR1 MNHEY and CDR2 SVGEGT come from the germline V gene. CDR3 amino acids: CASSYTGIYNEQFF. The CDR3 bases that were read are TGTGCCAGCAGTTACACGGGGATCTACAATGAG.

On this clone: The read comes to an end 3 residues before the CDR3 does, leaving the germline J gene to fill in the end. The rearrangement links TRBV5-1 to TRBJ2-1, with TRBD2 matching 11 bases. This CDR3 comprises 18 residues. Trimming cost V 4 bases and J 1 base; bases outside gene matches: 10. Germline assignment: CDR1 SGHRS and CDR2 YFSETQ. CDR3 bases read: TGCGCCAGCAGCCAAGGGACTAGCGGTAGCGCATCCTACAATGAG. Translating gives CASSQGTSGSASYNE. The entire CDR3 protein reads CASSQGTSGSASYNEQFF.

Comment on this clone: Coverage ceases 3 residues before the CDR3 finishes, and the germline J gene fills in the end. The chain couples TRBV5-1 to TRBJ1-4; 7 nucleotides agree with TRBD1. The ends lost 4 bases at V and 6 bases at J; junction bases unmatched: 6. The CDR3 runs to 14 residues. From germline, CDR1 is SGHRS and CDR2 YFSETQ. CDR3 protein: CASSMTGRDEKLFF. CDR3 DNA (partial): TGCGCCAGCAGCATGACAGGGAGGGATGAAAAA.

Comments on this clone: The CDR3 end lies 3 residues beyond the end of the read and is filled in from the germline J gene. V gene TRBV6-2 or TRBV6-3 combines with J gene TRBJ2-3; TRBD2 agrees at 7 bases. This CDR3 is built from 16 residues. CDR1 and CDR2 from the germline V gene are MNHEY and SVGEGT. V was clipped by 0 bases and J by 2 bases; unmatched bases: 5. CDR3 bases read: TGTGCCAGCAGTTACTCCTCAGCGGGATTCACAGATACG. Its protein product is CASSYSSAGFTDT. The whole CDR3 sequence reads CASSYSSAGFTDTQYF.

A note on this clone: Sequencing ends 3 residues short of the CDR3 end; the germline J gene provides the rest. V usage is TRBV5-1 and J usage is TRBJ1-5, with D maybe TRBD1 (5 bases). From germline, CDR1 is SGHRS and CDR2 YFSETQ. This CDR3 comprises 12 residues. CDR3 sequence reads: CASSPRGTPQHF. CDR3 DNA (partial): TGCGCCAGCAGCCCGCGGGGGACCCCC.

As concerns this clone: The read is 3 residues too short to cover the CDR3 end, so that end is filled in from the germline J gene. This chain links TRBV20-1 with TRBJ1-4, with D possibly being TRBD1 (5 bases). Germline V gives CDR1 DFQATT, CDR2 SNEGSKA (reference sequence). V lost 3 bases and J lost 6, with 17 bases in between. This CDR3 comprises 15 residues. CDR3 in amino acids: CSARGPGLDHEKLFF. The DNA read from the CDR3 is TGCAGTGCTAGGGGACCGGGACTGGATCATGAAAAA.

As concerns this clone: Read coverage stops 3 residues before the CDR3 terminus; the germline J gene supplies the remainder. V is TRBV20-1 and J is TRBJ2-3; 12 positions agree with TRBD2. CDR1 DFQATT and CDR2 SNEGSKA come from the germline V gene (reference sequence). V was clipped by 0 bases and J by 8 bases; unmatched bases: 18. This CDR3 comprises 19 residues. The DNA read from the CDR3 is TGCAGTGCTAGAGATACGCTGACTAGCGGGAGTTCAGGTTCCGCTACG. Protein: CSARDTLTSGSSGSAT. The whole CDR3 sequence reads CSARDTLTSGSSGSATQYF.